This T cell receptor beta chain comes out of a study of cytomegalovirus exposure and HLA in healthy donors. General study findings and limits: A few CMV-associated chains proved CMV antigen-specific in vitro.

As concerns this clone: Its target is not known.

The germline CDR1 and CDR2 sequences are GTSNPN and SVGIG (reference sequence). Deletions cut 8 bases from V and 5 bases from J, with 13 bases between. This CDR3 has 13 amino acids. Primers for the PCR totalled 60 Vbeta and 13 Jbeta. Sequencing used immunoSEQ multiplex PCR; TCRdb keeps in-frame clones, though not all of them. Counted here are 90,000 to 130,000 clones, more than 60% occurring once; the ten biggest clones make up around 5.9%. This TCR was sampled from a man aged 25 to 45 in good health and CMV-seropositive. The sequenced sample was PBMCs. The gene calls are TRBV30 and TRBJ1-6; tentatively, D is TRBD1 (6 bases). CDR3 coding DNA: TGTGCCCGTAACTACAGGGATAATTCACCCCTCCACTTT. This encodes CARNYRDNSPLHF.